These T cell receptor beta chains were read from a single sample in a study of T cells in Graves' hyperthyroidism and ophthalmopathy. Each CDR3 protein gets one entry after TCRdb re-called the multiplex PCR reads with MiXCR. Of about half a million distinct CDR3 sequences in the sample, around 21% were seen once. The sequenced sample consisted of blood. The source is a man between 18 and 29 years old with Graves' hyperthyroidism. CDR3s include the opening cysteine and the closing phenylalanine or tryptophan. Each record gives: CDR3 DNA, CDR3 protein, D gene, clone size, J gene, V gene. A D gene is named only where the DNA matches it firmly. Size is omitted from some rows. Given values are once, few, many or a class for expanded clones.

CDR3nt: TGTGCCACCAGTGAAAGTTCCGGGACAGGGCCTGTGAACACTGAAGCTTTCTTT
CDR3aa: CATSESSGTGPVNTEAFF
d_gene: TRBD1
abundance: many
j_gene: TRBJ1-1
v_gene: TRBV24-1

CDR3nt: TGTGCCACCAGTGACCAATCGCCGGGACCCGTCTTAGTAGATACGCAGTATTTT
CDR3aa: CATSDQSPGPVLVDTQYF
d_gene: NA
abundance: NA
j_gene: TRBJ2-3
v_gene: TRBV24-1

CDR3nt: TGTGCCAGCGGAGGAACAGGGGCCCACCTCTACGAGCAGTACTTC
CDR3aa: CASGGTGAHLYEQYF
d_gene: TRBD1
abundance: many
j_gene: TRBJ2-7
v_gene: TRBV28

CDR3nt: TGTGCCAGCACAGAGGACGGTCGATTGAACACTGAAGCTTTCTTT
CDR3aa: CASTEDGRLNTEAFF
d_gene: NA
abundance: few
j_gene: TRBJ1-1
v_gene: TRBV14

CDR3nt: TGTGCCAGCAGTCCACAACAGGGGATGACCACTGAAGCTTTCTTT
CDR3aa: CASSPQQGMTTEAFF
d_gene: TRBD1
abundance: NA
j_gene: TRBJ1-1
v_gene: TRBV27

CDR3nt: TGTGCCAGCGCCGGGACAGGGGCCTACGAGCAGTACTTC
CDR3aa: CASAGTGAYEQYF
d_gene: TRBD1
abundance: NA
j_gene: TRBJ2-7
v_gene: TRBV6-1

CDR3nt: TGTGCCAGCAGTTTCCGAGGTTCAGGGAACTATGGCTACACCTTC
CDR3aa: CASSFRGSGNYGYTF
d_gene: NA
abundance: many
j_gene: TRBJ1-2
v_gene: TRBV12-3/TRBV12-4

CDR3nt: TGTGCCAGCAGTCGACAGGTTGGTGAGGGCTACGAGCAGTACTTC
CDR3aa: CASSRQVGEGYEQYF
d_gene: NA
abundance: many
j_gene: TRBJ2-7
v_gene: TRBV6-6

CDR3nt: TGTGCCAGCAGTGACGCAGGGTATCAGCCCCAGCATTTT
CDR3aa: CASSDAGYQPQHF
d_gene: NA
abundance: many
j_gene: TRBJ1-5
v_gene: TRBV2

CDR3nt: TGTGCCAGCAGTGACCTTGAGGGGGCCGGAGCTTTCTTT
CDR3aa: CASSDLEGAGAFF
d_gene: TRBD1
abundance: many
j_gene: TRBJ1-1
v_gene: TRBV25-1

CDR3nt: TGTGCCAGCAGTTTCTCCCGGGAGAATAACTATGGCTACACCTTC
CDR3aa: CASSFSRENNYGYTF
d_gene: NA
abundance: NA
j_gene: TRBJ1-2
v_gene: TRBV12-3/TRBV12-4

CDR3nt: TGTGCCAGCAGCTTGTCCCTGCACGGTTTCGAGGGTAACACCGGGGAGCTGTTTTTT
CDR3aa: CASSLSLHGFEGNTGELFF
d_gene: NA
abundance: NA
j_gene: TRBJ2-2
v_gene: TRBV5-4

CDR3nt: TGTGCCAGCAGCCGAAGAGCAGGGGGGTTCGCGAACACCGGGGAGCTGTTTTTT
CDR3aa: CASSRRAGGFANTGELFF
d_gene: NA
abundance: many
j_gene: TRBJ2-2
v_gene: TRBV7-8

CDR3nt: TGCAGTGCTAGAGCGGTTACCAGCGACTACGAGCAGTACTTC
CDR3aa: CSARAVTSDYEQYF
d_gene: NA
abundance: NA
j_gene: TRBJ2-7
v_gene: TRBV20-1

CDR3nt: TGTGCCTGGAGTAGGGATTCCCGGGGCTACACCTTC
CDR3aa: CAWSRDSRGYTF
d_gene: NA
abundance: NA
j_gene: TRBJ1-2
v_gene: TRBV30

CDR3nt: TGTGCCAGCTCATCCCTGCGCCGGGCCTCCTACGAGCAGTACTTC
CDR3aa: CASSSLRRASYEQYF
d_gene: NA
abundance: few
j_gene: TRBJ2-7
v_gene: TRBV18

CDR3nt: TGTGCCAGCAGCTCCGGACAGGACTATGGCTACACCTTC
CDR3aa: CASSSGQDYGYTF
d_gene: TRBD1
abundance: many
j_gene: TRBJ1-2
v_gene: TRBV7-9

CDR3nt: TGTGCCAGCAGTTTATTCCCCGAGAACACTGAAGCTTTCTTT
CDR3aa: CASSLFPENTEAFF
d_gene: NA
abundance: NA
j_gene: TRBJ1-1
v_gene: TRBV12-3/TRBV12-4

CDR3nt: TGTGCCAGCAGCTCGACAGGCATGAACACTGAAGCTTTCTTT
CDR3aa: CASSSTGMNTEAFF
d_gene: NA
abundance: few
j_gene: TRBJ1-1
v_gene: TRBV6-1

CDR3nt: TGCAGTGCGACCCGACAGGGGGATAGTCAGCCCCAGCATTTT
CDR3aa: CSATRQGDSQPQHF
d_gene: TRBD1
abundance: few
j_gene: TRBJ1-5
v_gene: TRBV20-1

CDR3nt: TGTGCCAGCAGTTTAGTGGGAGAGACGAACTATGGCTACACCTTC
CDR3aa: CASSLVGETNYGYTF
d_gene: NA
abundance: few
j_gene: TRBJ1-2
v_gene: TRBV27

CDR3nt: TGCAGTGCTAGGGTCCCTTCTAACTATGGCTACACCTTC
CDR3aa: CSARVPSNYGYTF
d_gene: NA
abundance: NA
j_gene: TRBJ1-2
v_gene: TRBV20-1

CDR3nt: TGTGCCAGCAGTTTAGTCCCCCGGTGGCAGGGGCAAGTTCGCACTGAAGCTTTCTTT
CDR3aa: CASSLVPRWQGQVRTEAFF
d_gene: NA
abundance: many
j_gene: TRBJ1-1
v_gene: TRBV28

CDR3nt: TGTGCCTGGAGTGAGGGGCAGAGAGGACAGCCCCAGCATTTT
CDR3aa: CAWSEGQRGQPQHF
d_gene: NA
abundance: many
j_gene: TRBJ1-5
v_gene: TRBV30

CDR3nt: TGTGCCAGCAGTTACCGCGGGACGTCTGGGACCCAGTACTTC
CDR3aa: CASSYRGTSGTQYF
d_gene: NA
abundance: many
j_gene: TRBJ2-5
v_gene: TRBV6-5

CDR3nt: TGTGCCAGCAGTTTTGGACAGGGGGCGACTGAAGCTTTCTTT
CDR3aa: CASSFGQGATEAFF
d_gene: TRBD1
abundance: few
j_gene: TRBJ1-1
v_gene: TRBV2

CDR3nt: TGTGCCAGCAGTGGACAGGGTGGGGGCAATCAGCCCCAGCATTTT
CDR3aa: CASSGQGGGNQPQHF
d_gene: TRBD1
abundance: NA
j_gene: TRBJ1-5
v_gene: TRBV12-3/TRBV12-4

CDR3nt: TGTGCCAGCGGACCCGACTCGCAAGAGACCCAGTACTTC
CDR3aa: CASGPDSQETQYF
d_gene: NA
abundance: few
j_gene: TRBJ2-5
v_gene: TRBV2